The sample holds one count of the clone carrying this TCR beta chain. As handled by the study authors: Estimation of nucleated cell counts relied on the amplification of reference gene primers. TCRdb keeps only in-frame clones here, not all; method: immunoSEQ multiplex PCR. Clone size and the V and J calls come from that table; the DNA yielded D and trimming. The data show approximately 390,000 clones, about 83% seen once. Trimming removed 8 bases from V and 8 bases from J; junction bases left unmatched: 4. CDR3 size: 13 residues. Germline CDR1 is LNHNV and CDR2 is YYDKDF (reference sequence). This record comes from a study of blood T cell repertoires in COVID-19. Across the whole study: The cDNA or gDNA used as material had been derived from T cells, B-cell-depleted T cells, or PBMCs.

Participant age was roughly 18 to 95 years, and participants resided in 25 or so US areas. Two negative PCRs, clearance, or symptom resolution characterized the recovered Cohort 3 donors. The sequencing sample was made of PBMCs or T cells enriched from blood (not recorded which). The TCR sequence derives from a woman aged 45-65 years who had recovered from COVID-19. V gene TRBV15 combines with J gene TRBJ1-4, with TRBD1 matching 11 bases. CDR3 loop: CATGQGAREKLFF. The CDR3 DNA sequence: TGTGCCACCGGACAGGGGGCTCGGGAAAAACTGTTTTTT.